This TCR beta chain was obtained from a study of CD8+ T cells in alopecia areata. Broader study findings: Mice gave a clearer picture of TCR sharing than patients did, possibly for HLA-related reasons.

In the case of this clone: What it binds is not known.

The CDR3 has 14 residues. Trimming removed 1 base from V and 0 bases from J, with 6 bases in between. Germline V gene sequence: CDR1 MGHDK, CDR2 SYGVNS. Following extraction, RNA underwent reverse transcription to cDNA, which served as the sequencing template. Libraries were prepared by immunoSEQ multiplex PCR; TCRdb keeps only in-frame clonotypes and omits some of them. The sample holds 110,000 or so clones; less than 80% are singletons and the top ten take around 2.7%. Sequencing used CD4+ T cells sorted from blood. The receptor's source is a human donor in good health. V usage is TRBV25-1 and J usage is TRBJ2-5; D is unclear. The CDR3 spells CASSESEYQETQYF. CDR3 in DNA: TGTGCCAGCAGTGAATCTGAGTACCAAGAGACCCAGTACTTC.